This entry lists 20 T cell receptor beta chains sequenced from one sample in a study of T cells in tumors after PD-1 blockade. Generated by immunoSEQ multiplex PCR, the TCRdb table keeps only in-frame clones and is missing some. The table lists tens of thousands of clones, roughly three quarters of them singletons. This sample comprised PBMCs, obtained before anti-PD-1 therapy. Receptors originate from a human donor with advanced basal cell or squamous cell carcinoma (not recorded which).

This clone was detected once. This chain uses TRBV19 with TRBJ2-4; D uncertain. V was cut by 5 bases and J by 0 bases, with 17 bases left in between. Germline CDR1 LNHDA, CDR2 SQIVND (reference sequence). The CDR3 runs 17 residues. The CDR3 DNA is TGTGCCAGTAGTGAATCCGGGCCAACCTTAGCCAAAAACATTCAGTACTTC. This gives the protein CASSESGPTLAKNIQYF.

The chain links TRBV5-6 to TRBJ2-7; 9 nucleotides align to TRBD1. Looked up from germline, CDR1 is SGHDT and CDR2 is YYEEEE. The CDR3 is made up of 14 amino acids. With 1 base clipped from V and 3 bases from J, the junction kept 2 bases outside the gene matches. The CDR3 sequence is CASSLLTGGYEQYF. Written as DNA, the CDR3 is TGTGCCAGCAGCTTGTTGACAGGGGGCTACGAGCAGTACTTC.

This clone was counted only a few times. CDR3 sequence: CATREDGDWGTEAFF. In nucleotides, the CDR3 is TGTGCCACCAGGGAGGACGGCGATTGGGGCACTGAAGCTTTCTTT. V and J are TRBV24-1 and TRBJ1-1; no definite D call. V lost 7 bases and J lost 4, with 18 bases in between. The CDR3 spans 15 residues. The V gene's germline CDR1 is KGHDR and CDR2 SFDVKD.

The genes are TRBV14 and TRBJ2-1; D remains unclear. CDR1 is SGHDN and CDR2 is FVKESK in the germline V gene. The CDR3 sequence is 17 residues long. Trimming removed 2 bases from V and 7 bases from J, with 21 bases in between. CDR3 loop: CASSQFPSLTRGNEQFF. CDR3 in DNA: TGTGCCAGCAGCCAATTCCCCTCCTTGACTCGAGGTAATGAGCAGTTCTTC.

The rearrangement uses TRBV7-8 and TRBJ2-7, with TRBD1 as a possible D gene (6 bases). CDR1 is SGHVS and CDR2 is FQNEAQ in the germline V gene. The V end was cut by 5 bases, the J end by 0 bases, with 11 bases between. The CDR3 totals 14 residues. The CDR3 is CASSRTASSYEQYF. Here the CDR3 DNA reads TGTGCCAGCAGCAGGACAGCTAGCTCCTACGAGCAGTACTTC.

The chain links TRBV5-3 to TRBJ2-7, with 8 nucleotides matching TRBD1. TRBV5-3 is classed as an ORF, of uncertain function. V lost 0 bases to trimming and J lost 2 bases; unmatched junction nucleotides: 7. The CDR3 is 16 residues long. This CDR3 reads CARSLAARQGTYEQYF. The CDR3 DNA is TGTGCCAGAAGCTTGGCCGCCCGACAGGGGACCTACGAGCAGTACTTC.

CDR3 nucleotide sequence: TGTGCCAGCAGCCAGGCCGGTGGCCTGACCTATGGCTACACCTTC. This codes for CASSQAGGLTYGYTF. The chain joins TRBV11-3 to TRBJ1-2, with D hard to call. Trimming pared 5 bases from V and 4 bases from J, leaving 17 bases between. The CDR3 loop spans 15 amino acids. Germline-derived CDR1 and CDR2 are SGHNT and YENEEA.

The V gene is TRBV11-3, the J gene TRBJ2-7, with 8 positions matching TRBD2. This CDR3 has 16 residues. The V segment lost 5 bases and the J segment 5 bases; nucleotides outside the gene matches: 14. Germline V gene sequence: CDR1 SGHNT, CDR2 YENEEA. CDR3 DNA: TGTGCCAGCAGCCCCCAACTGCGGGAGGCCGGGGACGAGCAGTACTTC. Translated: CASSPQLREAGDEQYF. Based on the CDR3 plus reference TRBV11-3 and TRBJ2-7, the full variable domain is EAGVVQSPRYKIIEKKQPVAFWCNPISGHNTLYWYLQNLGQGPELLIRYENEEAVDDSQLPKDRFSAERLKGVDSTLKIQPAELGDSAVYLCASSPQLREAGDEQYFGPGTRLTVT.

The chain uses TRBV5-5 and TRBJ1-3; 8 positions match TRBD1. The V gene end was trimmed by 1 base and the J gene end by 3 bases; junction bases not matched to a gene: 6. The CDR3 length is 16 residues. The germline CDR1 and CDR2 sequences are SGHKS and YYEKEE (reference sequence). CDR3 amino acids: CASSLLQGAFGNTIYF. The CDR3 coding sequence is TGTGCCAGCAGCTTGCTCCAGGGGGCTTTTGGAAACACCATATATTTT.

CDR3: CASSPQLAGGPTDTQYF. CDR3 DNA sequence: TGTGCCAGCAGCCCCCAACTAGCGGGGGGCCCCACAGATACGCAGTATTTT. The rearrangement uses TRBV7-3 and TRBJ2-3; TRBD2 matches at 12 bases. This CDR3 is 17 amino acids long. Germline CDR1 reads SGHTA; CDR2 reads FQGTGA. V dropped 5 bases and J dropped 2; count of bases not matched to a gene: 8.

The rearrangement uses TRBV6-5 and TRBJ2-3; 10 positions agree with TRBD2. Losses at the gene ends were 10 bases for V and 1 base for J; bases not matched to a gene: 8. The CDR3 runs to 15 residues. Per germline, CDR1 MNHEY and CDR2 SVGAGI. The CDR3: CATGTLAGGTDTQYF. The CDR3 bases are TGTGCCACAGGAACCCTAGCGGGAGGCACAGATACGCAGTATTTT.

This chain links TRBV27 with TRBJ2-1; 11 nucleotides align to TRBD2. J gave up 3 bases and V 6 bases, and 4 bases lay outside the gene matches. Germline V gene lookup returns CDR1 MNHEY and CDR2 SMNVEV (reference sequence). This CDR3 is 15 amino acids long. The DNA for the CDR3 is TGTGCCAGCAGATCCGGGACTAGCGGCTACAATGAGCAGTTCTTC. Translated, it gives CASRSGTSGYNEQFF.

The chain links TRBV28 to TRBJ1-5; D possibly corresponds to TRBD1 (6 bases). CDR3 length: 14 residues. Germline assignment: CDR1 MDHEN and CDR2 SYDVKM. V lost 6 bases and J 7 bases, leaving 16 bases between the germline ends. The CDR3 DNA is TGTGCCAGCAGCCTAACCCGAGGGGGACAGCCCCAGCATTTT. Its protein is CASSLTRGGQPQHF.

V and J are TRBV5-4 and TRBJ1-3; 7 nucleotides match TRBD1. Per the germline V gene, CDR1 is SGHNT and CDR2 is YYREEE (reference sequence). V gave up 4 bases and J gave up 0 bases; unmatched junction bases: 10. The length of the CDR3 is 17 residues. The CDR3 sequence is CASSPDLGGSSGNTIYF. The CDR3, as DNA: TGTGCCAGCAGCCCAGATTTAGGGGGCTCCTCTGGAAACACCATATATTTT. Variable domain in full (rest from reference TRBV5-4 and TRBJ1-3): ETGVTQSPTHLIKTRGQQVTLRCSSQSGHNTVSWYQQALGQGPQFIFQYYREEENGRGNFPPRFSGLQFPNYSSELNVNALELDDSALYLCASSPDLGGSSGNTIYFGEGSWLTVV.

The chain is built from TRBV9 and TRBJ2-1; the match to TRBD2 covers 8 bases. The CDR3 contains 17 residues. After removal of 4 bases from V and 0 bases from J, the junction contained 9 bases not matched to a gene. CDR1 and CDR2 from the germline V gene are SGDLS and YYNGEE. The CDR3 region has the DNA TGTGCCAGCAGCAGAGACCGAGGGACTAGCTCCTACAATGAGCAGTTCTTC. Its protein is CASSRDRGTSSYNEQFF.

V is TRBV5-8 and J is TRBJ1-1; no clear D. V dropped 4 bases and J dropped 3 bases, with 10 bases sitting between them. Germline CDR1 reads SGHTS; CDR2 reads YDEGEE. The CDR3 extends over 13 amino acids. CDR3 bases: TGTGCCAGCAGCCTAACAGCGTACACTGAAGCTTTCTTT. The encoded protein is CASSLTAYTEAFF.

This clone appeared a few times. The rearrangement links TRBV27 to TRBJ2-3, with 11 bases identical to TRBD2. Germline V CDR1 and CDR2: MNHEY, SMNVEV (reference sequence). Trimming at V came to 7 bases and at J to 5 bases, leaving 11 bases not matched to a gene. This CDR3 is built from 16 residues. The CDR3, as DNA: TGTGCCAGCACCAAAACTCTAGCGGGGGGTCGAGATACGCAGTATTTT. It translates to CASTKTLAGGRDTQYF.

The V gene is TRBV2, the J gene TRBJ2-1; possible D gene TRBD1, 5 bases. This CDR3 is 14 amino acids long. Germline-derived CDR1 and CDR2 are SNHLY and FYNNEI. V lost 1 base to trimming and J lost 7 bases, with 11 bases between them. The CDR3, as DNA: TGTGCCAGCAGTGAAGGGACACCCCCGAATGAGCAGTTCTTC. As protein: CASSEGTPPNEQFF.

The rearrangement uses TRBV4-2 and TRBJ2-7, with 12 bases that match TRBD2. The germline gives CDR1 LGHNA, CDR2 YNFKEQ. The CDR3 totals 15 residues. Germline trimming cut 3 bases from V and 3 bases from J; bases unmatched to any gene: 3. Here the CDR3 DNA reads TGTGCCAGCAGCCACGGACTAGCGGGAAGCTACGAGCAGTACTTC. This gives the protein CASSHGLAGSYEQYF.

This clone was detected only a few times. The chain is built from TRBV7-8 and TRBJ2-2; no clear D gene. The ends were cut back, 5 bases at V and 1 base at J, with 11 bases in the middle. Germline values: CDR1 SGHVS, CDR2 FQNEAQ. The CDR3 sequence is 15 residues long. The CDR3 region has the DNA TGTGCCAGCAGCCCGTTCCTCAAGAACACCGGGGAGCTGTTTTTT. This sequence encodes CASSPFLKNTGELFF.